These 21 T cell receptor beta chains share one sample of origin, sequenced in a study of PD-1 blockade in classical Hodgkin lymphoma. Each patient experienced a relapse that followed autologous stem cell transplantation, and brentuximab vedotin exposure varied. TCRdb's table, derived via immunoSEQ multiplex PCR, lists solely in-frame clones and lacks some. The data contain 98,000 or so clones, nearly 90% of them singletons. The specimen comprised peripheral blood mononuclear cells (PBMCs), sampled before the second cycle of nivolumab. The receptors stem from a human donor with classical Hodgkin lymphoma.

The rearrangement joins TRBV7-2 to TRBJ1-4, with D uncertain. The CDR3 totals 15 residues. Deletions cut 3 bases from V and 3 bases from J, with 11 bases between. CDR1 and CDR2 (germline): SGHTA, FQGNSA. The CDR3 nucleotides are TGTGCCAGCAGCTTCAGACATGTATCTAATGAAAAACTGTTTTTT. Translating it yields CASSFRHVSNEKLFF.

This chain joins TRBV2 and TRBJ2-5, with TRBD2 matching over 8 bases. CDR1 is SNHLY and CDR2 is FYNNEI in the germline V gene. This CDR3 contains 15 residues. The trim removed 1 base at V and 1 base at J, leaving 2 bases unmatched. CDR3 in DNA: TGTGCCAGCAGTGAAGAGCGGGGGCCCCAAGAGACCCAGTACTTC. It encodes CASSEERGPQETQYF.

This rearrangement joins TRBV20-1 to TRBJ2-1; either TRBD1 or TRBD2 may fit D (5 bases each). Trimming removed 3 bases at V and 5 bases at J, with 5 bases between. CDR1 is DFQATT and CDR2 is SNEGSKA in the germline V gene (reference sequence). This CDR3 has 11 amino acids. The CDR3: CSARGDNEQFF. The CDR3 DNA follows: TGCAGTGCTAGGGGGGACAATGAGCAGTTCTTC.

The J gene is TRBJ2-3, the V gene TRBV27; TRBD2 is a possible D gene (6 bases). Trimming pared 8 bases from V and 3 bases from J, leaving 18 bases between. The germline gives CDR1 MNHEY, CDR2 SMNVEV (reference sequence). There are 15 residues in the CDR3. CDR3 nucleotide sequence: TGTGCCAGCTACGAGCGGGCTTCCCCAACAGATACGCAGTATTTT. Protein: CASYERASPTDTQYF.

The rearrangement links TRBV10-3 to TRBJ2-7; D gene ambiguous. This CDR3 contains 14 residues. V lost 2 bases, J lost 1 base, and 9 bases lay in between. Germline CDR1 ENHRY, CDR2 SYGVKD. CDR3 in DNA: TGTGCCATCAGTGAGATGGTCAGTTCCTACGAGCAGTACTTC. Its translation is CAISEMVSSYEQYF.

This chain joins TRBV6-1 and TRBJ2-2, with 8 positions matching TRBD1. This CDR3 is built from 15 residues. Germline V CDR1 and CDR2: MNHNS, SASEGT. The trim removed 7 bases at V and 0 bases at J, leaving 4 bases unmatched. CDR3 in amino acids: CASTTGGSNTGELFF. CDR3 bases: TGTGCCAGCACTACAGGGGGTTCGAACACCGGGGAGCTGTTTTTT.

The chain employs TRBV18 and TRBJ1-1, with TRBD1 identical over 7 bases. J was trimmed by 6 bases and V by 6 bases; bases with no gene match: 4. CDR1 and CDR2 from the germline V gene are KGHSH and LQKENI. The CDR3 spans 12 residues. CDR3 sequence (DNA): TGTGCCAGCTCCCTAGGACAGGCTGAAGCTTTCTTT. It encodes CASSLGQAEAFF.

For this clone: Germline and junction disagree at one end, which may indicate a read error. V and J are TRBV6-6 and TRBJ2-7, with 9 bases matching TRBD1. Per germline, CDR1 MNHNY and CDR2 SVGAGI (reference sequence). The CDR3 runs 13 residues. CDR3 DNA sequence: TGTGCCAGCACTTACGGACAGGGGTACGAGCAGTACTTC. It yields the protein CASTYGQGYEQYF.

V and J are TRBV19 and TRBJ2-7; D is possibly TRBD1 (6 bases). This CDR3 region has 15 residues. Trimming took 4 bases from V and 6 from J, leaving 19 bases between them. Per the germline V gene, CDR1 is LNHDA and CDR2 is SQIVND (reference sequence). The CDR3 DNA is TGTGCCAGTAGTAAATTCCAGGGGTATCCGGTCGAGCAGTACTTC. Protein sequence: CASSKFQGYPVEQYF.

CDR3 sequence reads: CASRKGANTEAFF. The DNA of the CDR3 is TGTGCCAGCAGAAAGGGGGCGAACACTGAAGCTTTCTTT. The chain recombines TRBV6-4 with TRBJ1-1, with 7 bases identical to TRBD1. Germline-derived CDR1 and CDR2 are MRHNA and SNTAGT. V was clipped by 6 bases and J by 1 base; unmatched bases: 2. The CDR3 has 13 amino acids.

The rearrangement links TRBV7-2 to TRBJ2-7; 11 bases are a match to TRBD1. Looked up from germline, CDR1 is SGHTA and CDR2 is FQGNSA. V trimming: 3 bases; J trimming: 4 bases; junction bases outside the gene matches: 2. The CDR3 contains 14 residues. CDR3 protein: CASSFRDRGYEQYF. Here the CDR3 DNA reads TGTGCCAGCAGCTTCCGGGACAGGGGGTACGAGCAGTACTTC.

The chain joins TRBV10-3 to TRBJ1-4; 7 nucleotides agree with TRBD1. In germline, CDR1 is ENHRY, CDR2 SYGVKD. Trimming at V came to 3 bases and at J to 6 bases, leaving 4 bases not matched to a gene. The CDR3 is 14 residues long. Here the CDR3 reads CAISDGDSHEKLFF. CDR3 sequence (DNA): TGTGCCATCAGTGATGGGGACAGTCATGAAAAACTGTTTTTT.

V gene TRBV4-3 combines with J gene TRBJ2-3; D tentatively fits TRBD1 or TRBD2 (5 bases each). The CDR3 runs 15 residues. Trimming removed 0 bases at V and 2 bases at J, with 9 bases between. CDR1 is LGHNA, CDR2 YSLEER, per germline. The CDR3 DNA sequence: TGCGCCAGCAGCCAAGATGGGGGAACCACAGATACGCAGTATTTT. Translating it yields CASSQDGGTTDTQYF.

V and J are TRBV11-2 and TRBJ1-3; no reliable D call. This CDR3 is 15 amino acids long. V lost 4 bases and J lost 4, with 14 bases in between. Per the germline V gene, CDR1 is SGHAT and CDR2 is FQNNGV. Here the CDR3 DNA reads TGTGCCAGCAGCTCCCGATGGTCAGCGGGAAACACCATATATTTT. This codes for CASSSRWSAGNTIYF. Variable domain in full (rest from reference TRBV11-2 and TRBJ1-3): EAGVAQSPRYKIIEKRQSVAFWCNPISGHATLYWYQQILGQGPKLLIQFQNNGVVDDSQLPKDRFSAERLKGVDSTLKIQPAKLEDSAVYLCASSSRWSAGNTIYFGEGSWLTVV.

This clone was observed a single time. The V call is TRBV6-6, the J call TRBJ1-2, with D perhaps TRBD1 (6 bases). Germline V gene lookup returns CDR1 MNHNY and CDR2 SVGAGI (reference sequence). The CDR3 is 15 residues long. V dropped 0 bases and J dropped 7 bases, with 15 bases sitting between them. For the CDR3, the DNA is TGTGCCAGCAGTTACTCGGGGGGCCCCTTCAGTGGCTACACCTTC. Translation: CASSYSGGPFSGYTF.

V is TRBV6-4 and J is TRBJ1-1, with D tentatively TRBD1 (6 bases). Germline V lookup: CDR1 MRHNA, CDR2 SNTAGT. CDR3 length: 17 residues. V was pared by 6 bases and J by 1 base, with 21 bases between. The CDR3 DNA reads TGTGCCAGCAGCAGAACAGGGATCCCAAGTGGGAACACTGAAGCTTTCTTT. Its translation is CASSRTGIPSGNTEAFF.

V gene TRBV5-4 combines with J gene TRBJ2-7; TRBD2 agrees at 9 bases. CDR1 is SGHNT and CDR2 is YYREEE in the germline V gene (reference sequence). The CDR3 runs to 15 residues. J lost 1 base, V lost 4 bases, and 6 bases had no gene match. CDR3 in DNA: TGTGCCAGCAGCCATAGCGGGAGAGGGTCCTACGAGCAGTACTTC. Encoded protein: CASSHSGRGSYEQYF.

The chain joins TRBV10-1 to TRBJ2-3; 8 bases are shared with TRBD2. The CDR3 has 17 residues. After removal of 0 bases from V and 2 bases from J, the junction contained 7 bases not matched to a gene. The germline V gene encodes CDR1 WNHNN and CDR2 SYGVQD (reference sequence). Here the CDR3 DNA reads TGCGCCAGCAGTGAGTCAGAACTAGCGGACAACACAGATACGCAGTATTTT. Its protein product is CASSESELADNTDTQYF.

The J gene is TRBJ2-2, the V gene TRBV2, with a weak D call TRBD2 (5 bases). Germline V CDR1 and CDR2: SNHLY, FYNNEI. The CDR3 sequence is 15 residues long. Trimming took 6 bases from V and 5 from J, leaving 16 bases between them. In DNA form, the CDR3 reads TGTGCCAGCAGCCCGGAAAAGGGCGGGACCGGGGAGCTGTTTTTT. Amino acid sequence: CASSPEKGGTGELFF. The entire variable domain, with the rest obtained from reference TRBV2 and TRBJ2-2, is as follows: EPEVTQTPSHQVTQMGQEVILRCVPISNHLYFYWYRQILGQKVEFLVSFYNNEISEKSEIFDDQFSVERPDGSNFTLKIRSTKLEDSAMYFCASSPEKGGTGELFFGEGSRLTVL.

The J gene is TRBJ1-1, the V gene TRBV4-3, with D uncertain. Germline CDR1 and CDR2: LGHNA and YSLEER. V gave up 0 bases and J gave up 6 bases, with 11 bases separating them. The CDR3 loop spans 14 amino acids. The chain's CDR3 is CASSQESQVSEAFF. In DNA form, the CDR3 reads TGCGCCAGCAGCCAAGAAAGCCAGGTCTCTGAAGCTTTCTTT.

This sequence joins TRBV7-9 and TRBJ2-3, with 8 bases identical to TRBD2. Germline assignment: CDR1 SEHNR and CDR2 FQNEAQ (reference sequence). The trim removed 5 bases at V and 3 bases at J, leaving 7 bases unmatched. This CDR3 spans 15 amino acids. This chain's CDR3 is CASSPRGGATDTQYF. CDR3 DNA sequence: TGTGCCAGCAGCCCCCGGGGGGGGGCAACAGATACGCAGTATTTT. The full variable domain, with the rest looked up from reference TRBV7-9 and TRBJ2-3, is DTGVSQNPRHKITKRGQNVTFRCDPISEHNRLYWYRQTLGQGPEFLTYFQNEAQLEKSRLLSDRFSAERPKGSFSTLEIQRTEQGDSAMYLCASSPRGGATDTQYFGPGTRLTVL.